The 21 T cell receptor beta chains below come from one sample, sequenced in a study of cytomegalovirus exposure and HLA in healthy donors. 13 Jbeta primers and 60 Vbeta primers were used for the PCR. Sequencing used immunoSEQ multiplex PCR; TCRdb keeps in-frame clones, though not all of them. Found here are 200,000 to 300,000 clones, roughly 82% of them singletons; the top ten hold 4.5% to 6%. Specimen: PBMCs. All receptors come from a woman in her thirties or forties in good health and CMV-seropositive.

This clone was observed a single time. A junction boundary mismatches the germline segment, possibly from a read error. The sample holds other DNA sequences that translate to the same CDR3. The chain recombines TRBV2 with TRBJ2-5, with 8 bases aligning to TRBD1. The CDR3 sequence is 16 residues long. In germline, CDR1 is SNHLY, CDR2 FYNNEI. CDR3 in amino acids: CASSEGGRGLVGTQYF. The CDR3 nucleotides read TGTGCCAGCAGCGAAGGTGGCAGGGGGCTGGTCGGGACCCAGTACTTC.

A word on this clone: The junction shows a germline mismatch at one end, possibly a read error. V and J are TRBV7-3 and TRBJ2-6; 11 bases match TRBD2. The CDR3 totals 17 residues. Germline V gives CDR1 SGHTA, CDR2 FQGTGA. The CDR3: CASSLTSGGVGANVLTF. The CDR3 DNA follows: TGTGCCAGCAGCCTAACTAGCGGGGGAGTTGGGGCCAACGTCCTGACTTTC.

The V gene is TRBV15, the J gene TRBJ2-1, with a possible D match to TRBD1 (5 bases). Between the trimmed V and J ends, which lost 0 bases and 3 bases, there was a span of 12 bases. The CDR3 is 16 amino acids. Germline CDR1 LNHNV, CDR2 YYDKDF (reference sequence). The CDR3, as DNA: TGTGCCACCAGCAGAGAAGGGGTGACGGTCTACAATGAGCAGTTCTTC. Translation: CATSREGVTVYNEQFF.

This chain uses TRBV10-1 with TRBJ1-6; 8 positions match TRBD1. V trimming: 9 bases; J trimming: 12 bases; junction bases outside the gene matches: 10. This CDR3 is built from 13 residues. The V gene's germline CDR1 is WNHNN and CDR2 SYGVQD (reference sequence). The CDR3 DNA reads as TGCGCCAGTCCAGGGACAGGACCCATACCCCTCCACTTT. Protein sequence: CASPGTGPIPLHF.

The chain employs TRBV19 and TRBJ1-1; tentatively, D is TRBD1 (5 bases). V was clipped by 5 bases and J by 6 bases, with 13 bases between them. The CDR3 contains 13 residues. Germline CDR1 is LNHDA and CDR2 is SQIVND (reference sequence). CDR3 bases: TGTGCCAGTAGTTCCGGGACTTACGCTGAAGCTTTCTTT. Its protein product is CASSSGTYAEAFF.

V and J are TRBV6-6 and TRBJ1-3; D gene uncertain. The CDR3 totals 14 residues. Germline CDR1 and CDR2: MNHNY and SVGAGI (reference sequence). V was clipped by 2 bases and J by 5 bases, with 10 bases between them. CDR3 amino acids: CASSYSGERNTIYF. The CDR3 coding sequence is TGTGCCAGCAGTTACAGCGGTGAGCGAAACACCATATATTTT.

The V and J genes are TRBV6-5 and TRBJ1-2; D gene uncertain. This CDR3 spans 13 amino acids. Looked up from germline, CDR1 is MNHEY and CDR2 is SVGAGI. V lost 5 bases, J lost 4 bases, and 11 bases lay in between. The CDR3 region has the DNA TGTGCCAGCAGTCCCACAATCAGCTATGGCTACACCTTC. It is translated as CASSPTISYGYTF.

This clone was recorded once. The chain is built from TRBV28 and TRBJ2-5; a weak D match, TRBD2 (6 bases). The J call may be mistaken, given a closer DNA end match to TRBJ2-7. The germline V gene has CDR1 MDHEN and CDR2 SYDVKM. This CDR3 has 15 residues. This chain's CDR3 is CASTTGGFSSYEQYF. DNA for the CDR3: TGTGCCAGCACGACTGGGGGGTTCAGCTCCTACGAGCAGTACTTC.

V usage is TRBV5-8 and J usage is TRBJ1-6; possibly TRBD1 for D (6 bases). CDR1 and CDR2 from the germline V gene are SGHTS and YDEGEE. Trimming removed 7 bases at V and 7 bases at J, with 12 bases between. The CDR3 consists of 13 residues. The DNA for the CDR3 is TGTGCCAGCTCGGCAAGGGGGAATTCACCCCTCCACTTT. This gives the protein CASSARGNSPLHF.

This clone was picked up a small number of times. V usage is TRBV7-2 and J usage is TRBJ1-1, with D possibly matching TRBD1 (6 bases). Germline V lookup: CDR1 SGHTA, CDR2 FQGNSA. V was cut by 1 base and J by 1 base, with 10 bases left in between. The CDR3 runs to 15 residues. The CDR3 DNA reads TGTGCCAGCAGCTTAGAGGGGGACGCGAACACTGAAGCTTTCTTT. Translated, it gives CASSLEGDANTEAFF.

As concerns this clone: An end of the junction differs from the germline gene, which may be a read error. The J gene is TRBJ2-2, the V gene TRBV4-1; D is ambiguous. Germline assignment: CDR1 MGHRA and CDR2 YSYEKL. The CDR3 has 18 residues. DNA of the CDR3: TGCGCCAGCAGACAAGGCAGCCTAGGCTTTTTGAACACCGGGGAGCTGTTTTTT. It encodes CASRQGSLGFLNTGELFF.

The chain combines TRBV6-1 with TRBJ1-2; perhaps TRBD1 as D (6 bases). The V and J ends lost 2 bases and 4 bases respectively, with 8 bases between them. This CDR3 has 13 residues. Germline values: CDR1 MNHNS, CDR2 SASEGT. Here the CDR3 reads CASSEHRAYGYTF. CDR3 nucleotide sequence: TGTGCCAGCAGTGAACACAGGGCCTATGGCTACACCTTC.

This clone was observed a few times. This chain joins TRBV28 and TRBJ2-1; the match to TRBD2 covers 13 bases. The CDR3 length is 17 residues. V lost 7 bases to trimming and J lost 2 bases; unmatched junction nucleotides: 8. Looked up from germline, CDR1 is MDHEN and CDR2 is SYDVKM. The CDR3 sequence is CASNGLAGVGTYNEQFF. The CDR3 DNA is TGTGCCAGCAACGGACTAGCGGGAGTGGGGACCTACAATGAGCAGTTCTTC.

The chain couples TRBV6-4 to TRBJ1-1; D possibly corresponds to TRBD1 (5 bases). V was trimmed by 6 bases and J by 1 base, leaving 9 bases between them. This CDR3 region has 13 residues. Germline CDR1 is MRHNA and CDR2 is SNTAGT. The DNA of the CDR3 is TGTGCCAGCAGGACAGAGGCGAACACTGAAGCTTTCTTT. Its translation is CASRTEANTEAFF.

The chain uses TRBV5-4 and TRBJ1-2, with 7 positions matching TRBD1. V dropped 4 bases and J dropped 0; count of bases not matched to a gene: 9. Germline-derived CDR1 and CDR2 are SGHNT and YYREEE (reference sequence). The CDR3 sequence is 16 residues long. The CDR3 coding sequence is TGTGCCAGCAGCCCGGGACAGCCGTCTTCTAACTATGGCTACACCTTC. Encoded protein: CASSPGQPSSNYGYTF. The full variable domain, rest sourced from reference TRBV5-4 and TRBJ1-2, is ETGVTQSPTHLIKTRGQQVTLRCSSQSGHNTVSWYQQALGQGPQFIFQYYREEENGRGNFPPRFSGLQFPNYSSELNVNALELDDSALYLCASSPGQPSSNYGYTFGSGTRLTVV.

This sequence joins TRBV6-5 and TRBJ1-1, with D possibly matching TRBD1 (6 bases). Deletions cut 7 bases from V and 7 bases from J, with 19 bases between. Germline lookup yields CDR1 MNHEY and CDR2 SVGAGI. This CDR3 has 14 amino acids. Here the CDR3 DNA reads TGTGCCAGCAATCCAACCTGGGGGCGGGTTGAAGCTTTCTTT. The encoded protein is CASNPTWGRVEAFF.

The J gene is TRBJ2-7, the V gene TRBV2; 7 bases line up with TRBD1. J was trimmed by 3 bases and V by 6 bases; bases with no gene match: 11. CDR1 and CDR2 from the germline V gene are SNHLY and FYNNEI. This CDR3 spans 15 amino acids. This chain's CDR3 is CASRPNRDRHYEQYF. Written as DNA, the CDR3 is TGTGCCAGCAGACCTAACCGGGACAGACACTACGAGCAGTACTTC.

Only a few counts were recorded for this clone. The chain couples TRBV6-1 to TRBJ2-1, with D possibly matching TRBD1 (6 bases). CDR1 is MNHNS and CDR2 is SASEGT in the germline V gene. CDR3 length: 17 residues. V dropped 3 bases and J dropped 0 bases, with 15 bases sitting between them. The CDR3 DNA is TGTGCCAGCAGTGACCCTCTCCGGGACAACTCCTACAATGAGCAGTTCTTC. Its protein is CASSDPLRDNSYNEQFF.

The chain uses TRBV5-1 and TRBJ2-7; TRBD1 matches at 11 bases. CDR1 is SGHRS, CDR2 YFSETQ, per germline. This CDR3 is 14 amino acids long. V trimming: 2 bases; J trimming: 3 bases; junction bases outside the gene matches: 1. Here the CDR3 DNA reads TGCGCCAGCAGCTTTGGGACAGGGGGCTACGAGCAGTACTTC. As protein: CASSFGTGGYEQYF.

The V and J genes are TRBV7-9 and TRBJ2-7, with unresolved D. Trimming shortened V by 2 bases and J by 2 bases, and 10 bases separated the two germline ends. The CDR3 covers 14 residues. The germline CDR1 and CDR2 sequences are SEHNR and FQNEAQ (reference sequence). This CDR3 reads CASSLFADTYEQYF. The CDR3 DNA sequence: TGTGCCAGCAGCTTATTTGCGGATACCTACGAGCAGTACTTC.

The V and J genes are TRBV7-8 and TRBJ1-5; TRBD1 might be the D (5 bases). From germline, CDR1 is SGHVS and CDR2 FQNEAQ. V lost 0 bases and J 3 bases, leaving 12 bases between the germline ends. This CDR3 is 16 amino acids long. DNA of the CDR3: TGTGCCAGCAGCTTAGCGCGGGGGGGGATCAATCAGCCCCAGCATTTT. Amino acids: CASSLARGGINQPQHF.